Listed here are 18 T cell receptor beta chains from one sample, sequenced in a study of blood T cell repertoires in COVID-19. TCRdb's table, derived via immunoSEQ multiplex PCR, lists solely in-frame clones and lacks some. The table has about 73,000 clones, roughly 80% seen once. Source material: peripheral blood. These receptors originate from a woman aged 55-75 years with acute or convalescent COVID-19.

The chain couples TRBV10-1 to TRBJ2-3, with 8 positions matching TRBD1. CDR1 and CDR2 (germline): WNHNN, SYGVQD (reference sequence). The CDR3 contains 15 residues. After removal of 2 bases from V and 2 bases from J, the junction contained 3 bases not matched to a gene. CDR3 residues: CASSERTGPTDTQYF. The DNA of the CDR3 is TGCGCCAGCAGTGAGAGGACAGGGCCCACAGATACGCAGTATTTT.

This chain links TRBV2 with TRBJ1-2; D is perhaps TRBD1 (6 bases). Germline CDR1 reads SNHLY; CDR2 reads FYNNEI. V lost 4 bases to trimming and J lost 5 bases, with 14 bases between them. This CDR3 has 14 residues. CDR3 in DNA: TGTGCCAGCAGTGGCCAGGGGCGACAATATGGCTACACCTTC. This gives the protein CASSGQGRQYGYTF.

The rearrangement links TRBV5-1 to TRBJ2-2; D possibly corresponds to TRBD1 (6 bases). CDR3 size: 15 residues. Between the trimmed V and J ends, which lost 0 bases and 4 bases, there was a span of 10 bases. Germline V lookup: CDR1 SGHRS, CDR2 YFSETQ. CDR3 in amino acids: CASSLGVGGTGELFF. CDR3 coding DNA: TGCGCCAGCAGCTTGGGAGTAGGGGGCACCGGGGAGCTGTTTTTT.

This chain connects TRBV5-6 to TRBJ1-5, with a weak D call TRBD1 (6 bases). Per germline, CDR1 SGHDT and CDR2 YYEEEE. Trimming shortened V by 2 bases and J by 1 base, and 13 bases separated the two germline ends. This CDR3 comprises 16 residues. CDR3: CASSLGGGGSNQPQHF. The DNA of the CDR3 is TGTGCCAGCAGCTTAGGGGGGGGCGGCAGCAATCAGCCCCAGCATTTT.

The chain employs TRBV5-5 and TRBJ1-1; 8 bases align to TRBD1. The CDR3 covers 14 residues. Germline trimming cut 4 bases from V and 6 bases from J; bases unmatched to any gene: 8. The germline V gene encodes CDR1 SGHKS and CDR2 YYEKEE (reference sequence). CDR3 sequence: CASSTGQGGAEAFF. In DNA form, the CDR3 reads TGTGCCAGCAGCACAGGACAGGGAGGGGCTGAAGCTTTCTTT.

The CDR3 loop reads CATPMTGSNQPQHF. DNA of the CDR3: TGTGCCACACCCATGACAGGTAGCAATCAGCCCCAGCATTTT. The chain couples TRBV24-1 to TRBJ1-5; possibly TRBD1 for D (6 bases). V was shortened by 10 bases and J by 0 bases, with 12 bases between the two germline ends. Germline lookup yields CDR1 KGHDR and CDR2 SFDVKD. The length of the CDR3 is 14 residues.

The chain links TRBV19 to TRBJ2-7; 7 nucleotides agree with TRBD1. The CDR3 length is 13 residues. V gave up 6 bases and J gave up 3 bases; unmatched junction bases: 5. Per the germline V gene, CDR1 is LNHDA and CDR2 is SQIVND (reference sequence). Here the CDR3 DNA reads TGTGCCAGTAGCCTCCGGGACAGCTACGAGCAGTACTTC. Residues: CASSLRDSYEQYF.

This clone has just one count. The chain recombines TRBV6-5 with TRBJ1-4; no reliable D call. This CDR3 has 14 amino acids. Trimming took 6 bases from V and 0 from J, leaving 8 bases between them. Germline-derived CDR1 and CDR2 are MNHEY and SVGAGI. CDR3 region: CASSLTPTNEKLFF. Written as DNA, the CDR3 is TGTGCCAGCAGCCTGACACCAACTAATGAAAAACTGTTTTTT.

This chain links TRBV19 with TRBJ1-2; 8 positions agree with TRBD1. The CDR3 is made up of 15 amino acids. The ends lost 6 bases at V and 6 bases at J; junction bases unmatched: 12. Per germline, CDR1 LNHDA and CDR2 SQIVND (reference sequence). DNA for the CDR3: TGTGCCAGTAGCAACCAGGGGGCGCAAGGACATGGCTACACCTTC. Residues: CASSNQGAQGHGYTF.

This sequence joins TRBV18 and TRBJ1-5, with a tentative D call TRBD1 (5 bases). V was trimmed by 3 bases and J by 5 bases, leaving 11 bases between them. This CDR3 is 14 amino acids long. Germline lookup yields CDR1 KGHSH and CDR2 LQKENI. DNA of the CDR3: TGTGCCAGCTCACCCTCCGGGGGGGATCAGCCCCAGCATTTT. Protein sequence: CASSPSGGDQPQHF.

This chain uses TRBV27 with TRBJ1-5, with 12 bases identical to TRBD1. The CDR3 loop spans 20 amino acids. V was pared by 5 bases and J by 2 bases, with 16 bases of the junction left unmatched. Germline CDR1 and CDR2: MNHEY and SMNVEV (reference sequence). CDR3 residues: CASSRYAGDRGLVGNQPQHF. DNA of the CDR3: TGTGCCAGCAGTCGTTACGCCGGGGACAGGGGGCTTGTCGGCAATCAGCCCCAGCATTTT.

The CDR3 sequence: CASSYSGPAGWQYF. The DNA for the CDR3 is TGTGCCAGCAGTTACTCGGGTCCCGCGGGCTGGCAGTACTTC. This chain links TRBV6-5 with TRBJ2-7; maybe TRBD2 (5 bases). Trimming left V 0 bases short and J 9 bases short, with 15 bases between. This CDR3 has 14 amino acids. Looked up from germline, CDR1 is MNHEY and CDR2 is SVGAGI.

The chain is built from TRBV18 and TRBJ1-1; TRBD1 aligns across 8 bases. Germline V gene data show CDR1 as KGHSH and CDR2 as LQKENI. CDR3 size: 16 residues. V dropped 2 bases and J dropped 0; count of bases not matched to a gene: 5. The chain's CDR3 is CASSPGDRLMNTEAFF. CDR3 bases: TGTGCCAGCTCACCAGGGGACAGGCTCATGAACACTGAAGCTTTCTTT.

This chain links TRBV6-5 with TRBJ1-4; TRBD1 aligns across 11 bases. Trimming at V came to 8 bases and at J to 7 bases, leaving 9 bases not matched to a gene. CDR1 is MNHEY and CDR2 is SVGAGI in the germline V gene. The CDR3 runs to 15 residues. DNA for the CDR3: TGTGCCAGCGAAAGCTCCGGGACAGGGGGTGAAAAACTGTTTTTT. Its translation: CASESSGTGGEKLFF.

The chain links TRBV6-6 to TRBJ1-1; the match to TRBD1 covers 8 bases. V gave up 2 bases and J gave up 11 bases; unmatched junction bases: 4. The CDR3 runs 12 residues. Germline V gene sequence: CDR1 MNHNY, CDR2 SVGAGI (reference sequence). The CDR3 DNA reads TGTGCCAGCAGTTACCCCACAGGGGGGGCTTTCTTT. Protein: CASSYPTGGAFF.

This rearrangement joins TRBV19 to TRBJ1-4; a possible D gene is TRBD1 (6 bases). Germline values: CDR1 LNHDA, CDR2 SQIVND (reference sequence). The V gene lost 3 bases and the J gene lost 0 bases, with 14 bases spanning the gap. This CDR3 has 17 residues. The CDR3 here is CASSIRQGFATNEKLFF. The CDR3 nucleotides read TGTGCCAGTAGTATCCGGCAGGGGTTTGCAACTAATGAAAAACTGTTTTTT.

This clone was counted once. This rearrangement joins TRBV10-3 to TRBJ2-1, with TRBD1 matching 8 bases. V lost 0 bases to trimming and J lost 4 bases; unmatched junction nucleotides: 5. CDR3 size: 16 residues. Germline CDR1 reads ENHRY; CDR2 reads SYGVKD. The CDR3 DNA reads as TGTGCCATCAGTGAGTCGGACAGGGAGGTATACAATGAGCAGTTCTTC. This sequence encodes CAISESDREVYNEQFF.

The J gene is TRBJ1-1, the V gene TRBV4-1; 7 bases align to TRBD1. Per germline, CDR1 MGHRA and CDR2 YSYEKL. Trimming removed 1 base from V and 1 base from J; junction bases left unmatched: 0. The CDR3 length is 14 residues. CDR3 residues: CASSQAGGNTEAFF. CDR3 coding DNA: TGCGCCAGCAGCCAAGCAGGGGGGAACACTGAAGCTTTCTTT.